Listed here are 32 T cell receptor beta chains from one sample, sequenced in a study of blood T cells in healthy people across ages. Combining a sample-barcoded 5' primer with a J-beta primer mix, a second PCR ran for about 7 to 11 cycles. MiXCR was run by TCRdb on the 5' RACE reads, yielding one entry per CDR3 protein. The sample carries roughly 1,100,000 distinct CDR3 sequences, about 23% recorded once. The same data also contributed to another study, on T cells of mothers and their children.

Sequences were obtained from blood. All receptors derive from a girl aged 2-10 years in good health.

This clonotype has more than one count but fewer than ten. The chain combines TRBV18 with TRBJ2-5, with D maybe TRBD2 (5 bases). CDR3 length: 15 amino acids. Germline CDR1 KGHSH, CDR2 LQKENI. The V end lost 1 base, the J end lost 5 bases, and 14 bases lay between the germline ends. The CDR3 protein is CASSPRRGTRETQYF. CDR3 sequence (DNA): TGTGCCAGCTCACCACGTCGGGGTACGCGGGAGACCCAGTACTTC.

The V and J genes are TRBV29-1 and TRBJ1-2, with D uncertain. Trimming left V 7 bases short and J 8 bases short, with 8 bases between. CDR3 length equals 9 residues. Germline V CDR1 and CDR2: SQVTM, ANQGSEA. The CDR3 nucleotides are TGCAGCGATGGATGGGGCTACACCTTC. Its translation is CSDGWGYTF.

This clonotype was counted a few times. The chain combines TRBV28 with TRBJ2-5, with TRBD2 matching over 7 bases. J gave up 4 bases and V 3 bases, and 14 bases lay outside the gene matches. The CDR3 runs 17 residues. CDR1 and CDR2 from the germline V gene are MDHEN and SYDVKM. This CDR3 is CASSLSLAEAEGETQYF. The CDR3 DNA follows: TGTGCCAGCAGTTTGAGTCTAGCGGAGGCGGAGGGAGAGACCCAGTACTTC.

This clonotype was counted a few times. CDR3 amino acids: CASSFGANQGSNSPLHF. CDR3 DNA sequence: TGTGCCAGCAGTTTTGGTGCGAACCAAGGAAGTAATTCACCCCTCCACTTT. This chain uses TRBV12-3 or TRBV12-4 with TRBJ1-6; D ambiguous. The CDR3 runs to 17 residues. The V and J ends lost 3 bases and 6 bases respectively, with 18 bases between them.

This clonotype was recorded a few times. The chain links TRBV29-1 to TRBJ2-4; no firm D call. The CDR3 contains 12 residues. The germline CDR1 and CDR2 sequences are SQVTM and ANQGSEA. V dropped 3 bases and J dropped 7 bases, with 10 bases sitting between them. The DNA for the CDR3 is TGCAGCGTTGATGGGGATTCCAACATTCAGTACTTC. It specifies CSVDGDSNIQYF. The full variable domain, rest sourced from reference TRBV29-1 and TRBJ2-4, is SAVISQKPSRDICQRGTSLTIQCQVDSQVTMMFWYRQQPGQSLTLIATANQGSEATYESGFVIDKFPISRPNLTFSTLTVSNMSPEDSSIYLCSVDGDSNIQYFGAGTRLSVL.

This chain connects TRBV29-1 to TRBJ2-5; 11 bases are a match to TRBD2. The J call may not be correct, given that the DNA end is closer to TRBJ2-7. The V gene's germline CDR1 is SQVTM and CDR2 ANQGSEA. The CDR3 is 18 amino acids. The CDR3 bases are TGCAGCGCCCGAAAGGCTAGCGGGGGGATAGGGGGATCCTACGAGCAGTACTTC. Protein sequence: CSARKASGGIGGSYEQYF.

This clonotype is a singleton in its sample. CDR3 coding DNA: TGTGCCAGCAGCTTCAGCCGTACGTGGGGCCAAGAGACCCAGTACTTC. Amino acids: CASSFSRTWGQETQYF. The chain carries TRBV5-6 and TRBJ2-5; D is ambiguous. The length of the CDR3 is 16 residues. Germline V gives CDR1 SGHDT, CDR2 YYEEEE. The V end was cut by 2 bases, the J end by 1 base, with 15 bases between. Using reference TRBV5-6 and TRBJ2-5 for the parts outside the CDR3, the full variable domain is DAGVTQSPTHLIKTRGQQVTLRCSPKSGHDTVSWYQQALGQGPQFIFQYYEEEERQRGNFPDRFSGHQFPNYSSELNVNALLLGDSALYLCASSFSRTWGQETQYFGPGTRLLVL.

The chain recombines TRBV7-9 with TRBJ2-5, with 10 bases identical to TRBD2. After removal of 3 bases from V and 5 bases from J, the junction contained 15 bases not matched to a gene. CDR1 is SEHNR and CDR2 is FQNEAQ in the germline V gene (reference sequence). The CDR3 consists of 18 residues. CDR3 in DNA: TGTGCCAGCAGCTTTTACGCTAGCGGGGGAGAGGAGGACGAGACCCAGTACTTC. Translation gives CASSFYASGGEEDETQYF. The variable domain in full, completed from reference TRBV7-9 and TRBJ2-5, reads DTGVSQNPRHKITKRGQNVTFRCDPISEHNRLYWYRQTLGQGPEFLTYFQNEAQLEKSRLLSDRFSAERPKGSFSTLEIQRTEQGDSAMYLCASSFYASGGEEDETQYFGPGTRLLVL.

This clonotype appeared a few times. V gene TRBV15 combines with J gene TRBJ1-3; TRBD1 might be the D (5 bases). Germline CDR1 and CDR2: LNHNV and YYDKDF (reference sequence). This CDR3 comprises 15 residues. V gave up 2 bases and J gave up 0 bases, with 8 bases separating them. In nucleotides, the CDR3 is TGTGCCACCAGCAGAAGACAGAGCTCTGGAAACACCATATATTTT. It yields the protein CATSRRQSSGNTIYF.

On this clonotype: The junction departs from germline at one end; a sequencing error may be responsible. The chain uses TRBV12-3 or TRBV12-4 and TRBJ2-7; tentative D call: TRBD2 (6 bases). The CDR3 has 14 residues. The CDR3 sequence: CASSGSSSSYEQYF. The CDR3 DNA reads as TGCGCCAGCAGCGGGTCCTCAAGCTCCTACGAGCAGTACTTC.

The sample holds a few counts of this clonotype. The rearrangement links TRBV20-1 to TRBJ2-5, with 8 bases matching TRBD1. J lost 4 bases, V lost 6 bases, and 4 bases had no gene match. The CDR3 contains 12 residues. Germline V gene sequence: CDR1 DFQATT, CDR2 SNEGSKA (reference sequence). The CDR3 reads CSAGTGRETQYF. CDR3 nucleotides: TGCAGTGCAGGGACAGGTCGAGAGACCCAGTACTTC.

This clonotype was seen more than once but under ten times. The chain couples TRBV20-1 to TRBJ2-5; 13 nucleotides agree with TRBD2. CDR3 length: 19 residues. Trimming cost V 6 bases and J 4 bases; bases outside gene matches: 20. Germline-derived CDR1 and CDR2 are DFQATT and SNEGSKA (reference sequence). CDR3 sequence (DNA): TGCAGTGCCCGAGACCCCTCCGGGACTAGCGGGAAAGTCAGAGAGACCCAGTACTTC. This gives the protein CSARDPSGTSGKVRETQYF.

The chain links TRBV29-1 to TRBJ1-2; the D gene is possibly TRBD1 (5 bases). The CDR3 consists of 13 residues. V was shortened by 6 bases and J by 4 bases, with 15 bases between the two germline ends. CDR1 is SQVTM, CDR2 ANQGSEA, per germline. The chain's CDR3 is CSVSPPGSYGYTF. CDR3 coding DNA: TGCAGCGTATCTCCCCCAGGGTCCTATGGCTACACCTTC.

In its sample, this clonotype was seen a few times. In DNA form, the CDR3 reads TGCGCCAGCAGCCAAGACCCCTCCTCACTAGCGGGGGGGCAAGGGAAGCAGTACTTC. This sequence encodes CASSQDPSSLAGGQGKQYF. The chain links TRBV4-3 to TRBJ2-7; 13 bases agree with TRBD2. This CDR3 contains 19 residues. V was pared by 0 bases and J by 8 bases, with 16 bases of the junction left unmatched. Germline V gene lookup returns CDR1 LGHNA and CDR2 YSLEER.

This clonotype has more than one count but fewer than ten. The chain recombines TRBV20-1 with TRBJ2-7, with D unclear. Germline-derived CDR1 and CDR2 are DFQATT and SNEGSKA (reference sequence). Trimming left V 2 bases short and J 1 base short, with 9 bases between. The CDR3 covers 13 residues. The CDR3 protein is CSARKRYSYEQYF. CDR3 in DNA: TGCAGTGCTAGAAAACGATATTCCTACGAGCAGTACTTC.

The rearrangement joins TRBV29-1 to TRBJ2-7; D may match TRBD1 or TRBD2 (5 bases each). The CDR3 runs 14 residues. V gave up 6 bases and J gave up 7 bases, with 22 bases separating them. The germline gives CDR1 SQVTM, CDR2 ANQGSEA. For the CDR3, the DNA is TGCAGCGTCCTATTCCCGGGACGAGGAGCTGAGCAGTACTTC. It encodes CSVLFPGRGAEQYF.

The rearrangement joins TRBV12-3 or TRBV12-4 to TRBJ2-2; TRBD1 agrees at 7 bases. The CDR3 runs to 16 residues. Losses at the gene ends were 0 bases for V and 7 bases for J; bases not matched to a gene: 8. The CDR3 nucleotides read TGTGCCAGCAGTTTAGCCCCGGACAGGAACGGCGGGGAGCTGTTTTTT. It is translated as CASSLAPDRNGGELFF.

This chain joins TRBV5-1 and TRBJ1-1; unclear D gene. V was shortened by 4 bases and J by 0 bases, with 16 bases between the two germline ends. Germline loops: CDR1 SGHRS, CDR2 YFSETQ. The CDR3 has 16 residues. CDR3 nucleotide sequence: TGCGCCAGCAGCCCACGACCGGCCGTAATGAACACTGAAGCTTTCTTT. It is translated as CASSPRPAVMNTEAFF.

The rearrangement links TRBV6-5 to TRBJ1-2, with D perhaps TRBD1 (6 bases). There are 12 residues in the CDR3. V lost 9 bases and J lost 8, with 16 bases in between. CDR1 is MNHEY, CDR2 SVGAGI, per germline. The CDR3 sequence: CASNKGGTGYTF. CDR3 sequence (DNA): TGTGCCAGTAATAAGGGGGGAACGGGCTACACCTTC.

The chain links TRBV9 to TRBJ2-3; D remains ambiguous. Trimming cost V 3 bases and J 6 bases, with 8 bases left between them. The CDR3 has 12 residues. Per germline, CDR1 SGDLS and CDR2 YYNGEE. CDR3 in amino acids: CASSADGDTQYF. CDR3 DNA sequence: TGTGCCAGCAGCGCGGACGGCGATACGCAGTATTTT.

The gene calls are TRBV4-2 and TRBJ1-1, with D perhaps matching TRBD1 (5 bases). V was clipped by 0 bases and J by 2 bases, with 10 bases between them. The CDR3 is made up of 15 amino acids. The germline V gene has CDR1 LGHNA and CDR2 YNFKEQ. The CDR3, as DNA: TGTGCCAGCAGCCAAGATGCGAGGGGCAACACTGAAGCTTTCTTT. Its protein product is CASSQDARGNTEAFF.

This chain uses TRBV7-2 with TRBJ2-3; D may be TRBD1 (6 bases). The CDR3 extends over 14 amino acids. With 3 bases removed from V and 1 base from J, the gap between germline ends came to 8 bases. The germline CDR1 and CDR2 sequences are SGHTA and FQGNSA. In DNA, the CDR3 is TGTGCCAGCAGCTTGGACAGCGGCACAGATACGCAGTATTTT. This translates into CASSLDSGTDTQYF.

This clonotype was picked up many times. The germline gene is not matched at one end of the junction; a read error may be the cause. The rearrangement joins TRBV28 to TRBJ1-1; no firm D call. The CDR3 sequence is 11 residues long. CDR1 is MDHEN and CDR2 is SYDVKM in the germline V gene. CDR3 protein: CASTENTEAFF. The CDR3 nucleotides are TGTGCCAGTACAGAAAACACTGAGGCTTTCTTT.

In its sample, this clonotype was seen a few times. The J gene is TRBJ2-3, the V gene TRBV11-2, with a tentative D call TRBD1 (5 bases). Germline-derived CDR1 and CDR2 are SGHAT and FQNNGV. The CDR3 is 14 amino acids. V gave up 2 bases and J gave up 4 bases, with 10 bases separating them. The CDR3 reads CASSLPLGADTQYF. In DNA, the CDR3 is TGTGCCAGCAGCTTACCCCTAGGGGCAGATACGCAGTATTTT.

There are many counts of this clonotype. The V gene is TRBV25-1, the J gene TRBJ2-5, with D perhaps TRBD2 (5 bases). V gave up 10 bases and J gave up 7 bases, with 10 bases separating them. This CDR3 spans 10 amino acids. The V gene's germline CDR1 is MGHDK and CDR2 SYGVNS. CDR3 region: CATLAGTQYF. The CDR3 DNA is TGTGCCACCCTGGCGGGGACCCAGTACTTC.

This clonotype has more than one count but fewer than ten. The chain employs TRBV7-9 and TRBJ1-1; perhaps TRBD1 as D (6 bases). V was trimmed by 1 base and J by 0 bases, leaving 12 bases between them. The CDR3 is made up of 16 amino acids. The germline CDR1 and CDR2 sequences are SEHNR and FQNEAQ (reference sequence). CDR3 sequence reads: CASSLVTGALNTEAFF. CDR3 bases: TGTGCCAGCAGCTTAGTGACAGGTGCCCTGAACACTGAAGCTTTCTTT.

The gene calls are TRBV12-5 and TRBJ2-3, with a possible D match to TRBD1 (6 bases). This CDR3 has 14 amino acids. V was cut by 1 base and J by 5 bases, with 10 bases left in between. Germline-derived CDR1 and CDR2 are LGHNT and FRNRAP. CDR3 nucleotide sequence: TGTGCTAGTGGTTTGGAACAGGGCGGAGATACGCAGTATTTT. Translated, it gives CASGLEQGGDTQYF.

In the case of this clonotype: The junction and the germline gene differ at one end; a read error may be behind it. The chain joins TRBV9 to TRBJ2-5, with 10 bases identical to TRBD2. The J call is in doubt because the DNA end fits TRBJ2-1 better. The CDR3 spans 15 residues. Germline loops: CDR1 SGDLS, CDR2 YYNGEE. Here the CDR3 DNA reads TGTGTCAGCAGCGCAGAAGCGGGGGGGCTGAATGAGCAGTTCTTC. This translates into CVSSAEAGGLNEQFF.

The J gene is TRBJ2-5, the V gene TRBV7-9; no definite D call. The V gene's germline CDR1 is SEHNR and CDR2 FQNEAQ (reference sequence). V was clipped by 6 bases and J by 4 bases, with 12 bases between them. The CDR3 has 13 amino acids. DNA of the CDR3: TGTGCCAGCAGAGCTAGGGCCTCAGAGACCCAGTACTTC. Protein product: CASRARASETQYF.

This clonotype was seen a few times. V and J are TRBV7-9 and TRBJ2-5; weak D call: TRBD2 (6 bases). The J call is uncertain, as TRBJ2-7 better fits the DNA end. CDR3 size: 15 residues. Germline V gene sequence: CDR1 SEHNR, CDR2 FQNEAQ (reference sequence). This CDR3 reads CASSLRDSQTYEQYF. The CDR3 DNA follows: TGTGCCAGCAGCCTCCGGGACTCGCAGACCTACGAGCAGTACTTC.

This clonotype was seen at least ten times. CDR3: CASSVDGSYEQYF. The CDR3 nucleotides are TGTGCCAGCAGCGTGGACGGCTCCTACGAGCAGTACTTC. V and J are TRBV9 and TRBJ2-7; D remains ambiguous. Germline assignment: CDR1 SGDLS and CDR2 YYNGEE. V was trimmed by 2 bases and J by 0 bases, leaving 6 bases between them. This CDR3 has 13 residues.

This clonotype turned up a few times. J is TRBJ2-5 and V is TRBV6-5; D is ambiguous. Germline CDR1 and CDR2: MNHEY and SVGAGI. The CDR3 has 14 residues. V dropped 0 bases and J dropped 3 bases, with 8 bases sitting between them. Here the CDR3 reads CASSYSGVEETQYF. DNA of the CDR3: TGTGCCAGCAGTTACTCTGGAGTCGAAGAGACCCAGTACTTC.